This T cell receptor (beta chain) was profiled in a study of cytomegalovirus exposure and HLA in healthy donors. Overall study results and limits: A later analysis linked a missense DCLRE1C variant to TCR beta V- and J-gene trimming. In a later analysis, specific HLA alleles were associated with 15,000 or so TCR beta sequences at a 0.05 false discovery rate.

The CDR3 sequence is 15 residues long. The ends were cut back, 5 bases at V and 0 bases at J, with 12 bases in the middle. Per the germline V gene, CDR1 is SGHTA and CDR2 is FQGNSA. Researchers ran the PCR with 60 Vbeta and 13 Jbeta primers. Method: immunoSEQ multiplex PCR; TCRdb's copy keeps in-frame clones and lacks some. The data show 150,000 or so clones, with about 70% seen just once and under 2.5% held by the top ten. With regard to this clone: Its antigen is unknown.

This chain joins TRBV7-2 and TRBJ2-3; tentatively, D is TRBD2 (6 bases). The receptor's source is a woman in her sixties or seventies in good health and CMV-seropositive. Input material: PBMCs. The CDR3 protein is CASSGLGTSTDTQYF. The CDR3 bases are TGTGCCAGCAGCGGACTTGGGACTAGCACAGATACGCAGTATTTT.